Here is one TCR beta chain with its context. The data stem from a study of OX40 agonist ivuxolimab in advanced cancers. CDR3 length: 14 amino acids. Germline trimming cut 5 bases from V and 5 bases from J; bases unmatched to any gene: 8. Germline CDR1 is MNHEY and CDR2 is SVGAGI. The method was immunoSEQ multiplex PCR; TCRdb's version includes in-frame clones alone and lacks a portion of them. The sample lists 90,000 to 120,000 clones, approximately 90% occurring once. The source of this sequence is an adult with an advanced solid tumor such as melanoma, head and neck, liver or kidney cancer. The gene calls are TRBV6-5 and TRBJ1-1; 7 bases are a match to TRBD1. The sample was CD4+ or CD8+ T cells sorted from blood, taken in a trial of the OX40 agonist ivuxolimab. Here the CDR3 reads CASSRSGGGTEAFF. CDR3 nucleotides: TGTGCCAGCAGTCGATCAGGGGGGGGGACTGAAGCTTTCTTT.